Listed below are T cell receptor beta chains from one sample, sequenced in a study of T and B cells in COVID-19 patients. Using its own MiXCR run on the multiplex PCR reads, TCRdb lists one record per CDR3 protein. The top ten hold about 3% of the sample, which has some 17,000 distinct CDR3 sequences, 27% seen once. The sample comprised blood. The receptors come from a human donor who had recovered from COVID-19. Both conserved end residues are part of each CDR3. A D gene is named only where the DNA matches it firmly. Size tells how often a clone was seen (once, few, many) or the class of an expanded clone, and some rows leave it out.

V: TRBV6-5
D: NA
size: NA
J: TRBJ2-7
CDR3: CASSPLTAYEQYF
DNA: TGTGCCAGCAGCCCCTTGACAGCTTACGAGCAGTACTTC

V: TRBV18
D: TRBD1
size: few
J: TRBJ2-3
CDR3: CASSPLTRTGLTDTQYF
DNA: TGTGCCAGCTCACCCCTCACCAGGACAGGGCTCACAGATACGCAGTATTTT

V: TRBV29-1
D: TRBD1
size: medium-sized
J: TRBJ2-7
CDR3: CSAGQGRGRDYEQYF
DNA: TGCAGCGCTGGACAGGGTAGAGGCCGGGACTACGAGCAGTACTTC

V: TRBV7-2
D: NA
size: NA
J: TRBJ2-1
CDR3: CASSLEPTVEQFF
DNA: TGTGCCAGCAGCTTAGAGCCGACTGTTGAGCAGTTCTTC

V: TRBV10-3
D: NA
size: NA
J: TRBJ1-2
CDR3: CAISESNPGHGYTF
DNA: TGTGCCATCAGTGAGTCGAACCCAGGGCATGGCTACACCTTC

V: TRBV20-1
D: TRBD1
size: few
J: TRBJ2-1
CDR3: CSVTGESGYNEQFF
DNA: TGCAGTGTTACAGGGGAGTCAGGGTACAATGAGCAGTTCTTC

V: TRBV19
D: NA
size: medium-sized
J: TRBJ2-6
CDR3: CASSIVAGRGTNVLTF
DNA: TGTGCCAGTAGTATTGTGGCGGGGCGGGGTACCAACGTCCTGACTTTC

V: TRBV5-4
D: TRBD2
size: many
J: TRBJ2-3
CDR3: CASSSRELAVGTDTQYF
DNA: TGTGCCAGCAGCTCTCGCGAACTAGCGGTCGGGACAGATACGCAGTATTTT

V: TRBV4-2
D: TRBD1
size: NA
J: TRBJ1-2
CDR3: CASSQDPGPGGFGYTF
DNA: TGTGCCAGCAGCCAAGATCCCGGGCCAGGGGGCTTTGGCTACACCTTC

V: TRBV6-2/TRBV6-3
D: NA
size: NA
J: TRBJ2-2
CDR3: CASRIGGSNTGELFF
DNA: TGTGCCAGCAGGATAGGCGGCAGCAACACCGGGGAGCTGTTTTTT

V: TRBV6-5
D: TRBD2
size: many
J: TRBJ2-7
CDR3: CASSYSNVTSGDYEQYF
DNA: TGTGCCAGCAGTTACTCGAACGTTACTAGCGGGGACTACGAGCAGTACTTC

V: TRBV7-9
D: TRBD2
size: once
J: TRBJ2-5
CDR3: CASSLLAGAETQYF
DNA: TGTGCCAGCAGCCTACTAGCGGGAGCGGAGACCCAGTACTTC

V: TRBV4-1
D: TRBD2
size: NA
J: TRBJ2-1
CDR3: CASSHEQASSGYNEQFF
DNA: TGCGCCAGCAGCCATGAGCAGGCGTCTAGCGGCTACAATGAGCAGTTCTTC

V: TRBV6-2/TRBV6-3
D: NA
size: many
J: TRBJ2-1
CDR3: CASSYLITDNEQFF
DNA: TGTGCCAGCAGTTACCTGATAACGGACAATGAGCAGTTCTTC

V: TRBV19
D: TRBD2
size: NA
J: TRBJ2-7
CDR3: CAAGGLAGGDEQYF
DNA: TGTGCCGCTGGGGGGCTAGCGGGAGGCGACGAGCAGTACTTC

V: TRBV6-1
D: NA
size: NA
J: TRBJ1-2
CDR3: CASVLSLLYGYTF
DNA: TGTGCCAGCGTCCTGAGTCTTCTCTATGGCTACACCTTC

V: TRBV5-4
D: TRBD2
size: few
J: TRBJ2-1
CDR3: CASSRTSGGQNEQFF
DNA: TGTGCCAGCAGCCGTACTAGCGGGGGGCAAAATGAGCAGTTCTTC

V: TRBV7-9
D: NA
size: NA
J: TRBJ2-3
CDR3: CASSGGLDTQYF
DNA: TGTGCCAGCAGCGGAGGATTAGATACGCAGTATTTT

V: TRBV7-2
D: NA
size: NA
J: TRBJ2-1
CDR3: CASSLDRDSHNEQFF
DNA: TGTGCCAGCAGCTTAGATAGGGACTCTCACAATGAGCAGTTCTTC

V: TRBV29-1
D: TRBD2
size: medium-sized
J: TRBJ2-2
CDR3: CSVAEGVVAGTNTGELFF
DNA: TGCAGCGTTGCGGAGGGGGTGGTAGCGGGAACGAACACCGGGGAGCTGTTTTTT

V: TRBV6-1
D: NA
size: NA
J: TRBJ1-1
CDR3: CASSEQGRGTEAFF
DNA: TGTGCCAGCAGTGAGCAGGGTAGGGGCACTGAAGCTTTCTTT

V: TRBV5-4
D: TRBD2
size: many
J: TRBJ2-2
CDR3: CASSLRLLAGNTGELFF
DNA: TGTGCCAGCAGCTTGAGGTTATTAGCGGGCAACACCGGGGAGCTGTTTTTT

V: TRBV18
D: NA
size: many
J: TRBJ1-5
CDR3: CASSPPGGGDQPQHF
DNA: TGTGCCAGCTCACCACCGGGTGGGGGGGATCAGCCCCAGCATTTT

V: TRBV6-1
D: NA
size: few
J: TRBJ2-3
CDR3: CASSDLTDTQYF
DNA: TGTGCCAGCAGTGACCTCACAGATACGCAGTATTTT

V: TRBV6-2/TRBV6-3
D: NA
size: NA
J: TRBJ2-3
CDR3: CASSYWMGKGILLTDTQYF
DNA: TGTGCCAGCAGTTACTGGATGGGAAAGGGTATCCTCCTGACAGATACGCAGTATTTT

V: TRBV19
D: NA
size: many
J: TRBJ1-5
CDR3: CASSEGNQPQHF
DNA: TGTGCCAGTAGTGAGGGGAATCAGCCCCAGCATTTT

V: TRBV6-4
D: TRBD2
size: few
J: TRBJ2-1
CDR3: CASSDFSGGARNEQFF
DNA: TGTGCCAGCAGTGATTTTAGCGGGGGGGCCCGCAATGAGCAGTTCTTC

V: TRBV19
D: NA
size: few
J: TRBJ1-5
CDR3: CASSDRKSNQPQHF
DNA: TGTGCCAGTTCAGACAGGAAAAGCAATCAGCCCCAGCATTTT

V: TRBV28
D: NA
size: NA
J: TRBJ2-7
CDR3: CASQRQKPYEQYF
DNA: TGTGCCAGCCAACGCCAGAAGCCCTACGAGCAGTACTTC